One sample yielded the 14 T cell receptor beta chains listed below, sequenced in a study of cytomegalovirus exposure and HLA in healthy donors. Researchers ran the PCR with 60 Vbeta and 13 Jbeta primers. TCRdb's copy holds only in-frame clones and misses some; the assay was immunoSEQ multiplex PCR. This sample has 130,000 or so clones, with approximately 71% found just once. Sequencing input: PBMCs. These receptors were taken from a woman aged 55-70 years in good health and CMV-seronegative.

Comment on this clone: Other DNA sequences in this specimen translate into the identical CDR3. The chain carries TRBV5-1 and TRBJ1-3; 8 positions match TRBD1. V dropped 1 base and J dropped 4; count of bases not matched to a gene: 4. Germline CDR1 SGHRS, CDR2 YFSETQ. This CDR3 is 15 amino acids long. CDR3 region: CASSLQGAGGNTIYF. The CDR3 bases are TGCGCCAGCAGCTTGCAGGGGGCAGGGGGAAACACCATATATTTT.

The V gene is TRBV2, the J gene TRBJ1-5, with D tentatively TRBD1 (6 bases). This CDR3 has 15 residues. Deletions cut 6 bases from V and 0 bases from J, with 12 bases between. Germline CDR1 reads SNHLY; CDR2 reads FYNNEI. The CDR3 loop is CASRRTVISNQPQHF. The CDR3 nucleotides read TGTGCCAGCAGAAGGACAGTCATTAGCAATCAGCCCCAGCATTTT.

The CDR3 nucleotides read TGTGCCAGCAGCAACGACAGGGTGTCTGGGGCCAACGTCCTGACTTTC. It yields the protein CASSNDRVSGANVLTF. The V gene is TRBV5-8, the J gene TRBJ2-6; the match to TRBD1 covers 7 bases. Germline CDR1 and CDR2: SGHTS and YDEGEE. The CDR3 runs to 16 residues. Trimming at V came to 4 bases and at J to 1 base, leaving 5 bases not matched to a gene.

This sequence joins TRBV28 and TRBJ1-2, with D tentatively TRBD1 (6 bases). The CDR3 runs to 14 residues. Trimming shortened V by 3 bases and J by 8 bases, and 16 bases separated the two germline ends. CDR1 and CDR2 (germline): MDHEN, SYDVKM. The CDR3 spells CASSFPNRVEGYTF. The CDR3 nucleotides read TGTGCCAGCAGTTTCCCCAACAGGGTGGAAGGCTACACCTTC.

This clone appeared a single time. V gene TRBV28 combines with J gene TRBJ2-4, with 8 bases that match TRBD1. This CDR3 is 16 amino acids long. Per the germline V gene, CDR1 is MDHEN and CDR2 is SYDVKM. Trimming at V came to 10 bases and at J to 0 bases, leaving 11 bases not matched to a gene. The CDR3 reads CATRWGTGLAKNIQYF. CDR3 nucleotide sequence: TGTGCCACCCGGTGGGGGACAGGACTAGCCAAAAACATTCAGTACTTC. The full variable domain, in which reference TRBV28 and TRBJ2-4 provide the parts outside the CDR3, is DVKVTQSSRYLVKRTGEKVFLECVQDMDHENMFWYRQDPGLGLRLIYFSYDVKMKEKGDIPEGYSVSREKKERFSLILESASTNQTSMYLCATRWGTGLAKNIQYFGAGTRLSVL.

This clone was observed once. The chain recombines TRBV19 with TRBJ2-3, with 12 nucleotides matching TRBD2. After removal of 6 bases from V and 0 bases from J, the junction contained 16 bases not matched to a gene. CDR1 LNHDA and CDR2 SQIVND come from the germline V gene (reference sequence). The CDR3 length is 20 residues. The CDR3 DNA reads as TGTGCCAGTAGCCCCGATAGGTGGCTAGCGGGGGGGCCGAGCACAGATACGCAGTATTTT. It codes for CASSPDRWLAGGPSTDTQYF.

This clone was counted a few times. V gene TRBV19 combines with J gene TRBJ2-7, with TRBD1 identical over 10 bases. This CDR3 contains 13 residues. V gave up 10 bases and J gave up 2 bases; unmatched junction bases: 5. Per the germline V gene, CDR1 is LNHDA and CDR2 is SQIVND (reference sequence). This CDR3 reads CATRTGGTYEQYF. The CDR3 DNA reads as TGTGCCACAAGGACAGGGGGGACCTACGAGCAGTACTTC.

The chain carries TRBV19 and TRBJ2-2; no firm D call. This CDR3 is 13 amino acids long. Germline V gene data show CDR1 as LNHDA and CDR2 as SQIVND (reference sequence). The V and J ends lost 10 bases and 1 base respectively, with 10 bases between them. CDR3 protein: CATRGRNTGELFF. CDR3 in DNA: TGTGCCACACGCGGCAGGAACACCGGGGAGCTGTTTTTT.

This sequence joins TRBV28 and TRBJ2-1; D remains unclear. The CDR3 spans 14 residues. Trimming stripped 5 bases from V and 2 bases from J, with 10 bases between. Germline V gives CDR1 MDHEN, CDR2 SYDVKM. DNA for the CDR3: TGTGCCAGCAGTCCTTTCTTAGCCTACAATGAGCAGTTCTTC. Protein sequence: CASSPFLAYNEQFF.

This rearrangement joins TRBV29-1 to TRBJ2-7, with TRBD1 matching 10 bases. Germline assignment: CDR1 SQVTM and CDR2 ANQGSEA. J lost 4 bases, V lost 6 bases, and 6 bases had no gene match. The CDR3 consists of 13 residues. The CDR3 reads CSVRGQGSYEQYF. CDR3 DNA sequence: TGCAGCGTCCGGGGACAGGGGAGTTACGAGCAGTACTTC.

The CDR3, as DNA: TGTGCCAGCAGCGAGGCGACGGCTGGGGCCAACGTCCTGACTTTC. Protein: CASSEATAGANVLTF. The V gene is TRBV28, the J gene TRBJ2-6; D gene unclear. The CDR3 loop spans 15 amino acids. V dropped 6 bases and J dropped 2 bases, with 11 bases sitting between them. Germline CDR1 is MDHEN and CDR2 is SYDVKM.

This clone was found a few times. The V gene is TRBV7-2, the J gene TRBJ2-7; TRBD2 aligns across 8 bases. Germline lookup yields CDR1 SGHTA and CDR2 FQGNSA. Trimming cost V 1 base and J 3 bases; bases outside gene matches: 5. This CDR3 spans 15 amino acids. This chain's CDR3 is CASSLEGSGDYEQYF. Written as DNA, the CDR3 is TGTGCCAGCAGCTTAGAGGGTAGCGGGGACTACGAGCAGTACTTC.

This sequence joins TRBV28 and TRBJ1-1, with a weak D call TRBD1 (5 bases). CDR1 is MDHEN and CDR2 is SYDVKM in the germline V gene. The V end lost 2 bases, the J end lost 2 bases, and 12 bases lay between the germline ends. This CDR3 region has 15 residues. The DNA of the CDR3 is TGTGCCAGCAGTTTACCCGATGACAGTAACACTGAAGCTTTCTTT. It translates to CASSLPDDSNTEAFF.

The chain joins TRBV19 to TRBJ1-5; 8 nucleotides line up with TRBD1. Trimming at V came to 1 base and at J to 4 bases, leaving 9 bases not matched to a gene. CDR3 size: 17 residues. Germline V lookup: CDR1 LNHDA, CDR2 SQIVND (reference sequence). CDR3 amino acids: CASSIATGGIRNQPQHF. DNA of the CDR3: TGTGCCAGTAGTATAGCCACAGGGGGAATTCGGAATCAGCCCCAGCATTTT. Using reference TRBV19 and TRBJ1-5 for the parts outside the CDR3, the full variable domain is DGGITQSPKYLFRKEGQNVTLSCEQNLNHDAMYWYRQDPGQGLRLIYYSQIVNDFQKGDIAEGYSVSREKKESFPLTVTSAQKNPTAFYLCASSIATGGIRNQPQHFGDGTRLSIL.